The sequence of this TCR beta chain was determined in a study of blood T cell repertoires in COVID-19. Study background: T cells, B-cell-depleted T cells, or PBMCs supplied cDNA or gDNA.

The CDR3 extends over 13 amino acids. Germline values: CDR1 KGHDR, CDR2 SFDVKD. The V end was cut by 4 bases, the J end by 9 bases, with 13 bases between. In its sample, this clone was seen a few times. As processed by the authors: The authors estimated nucleated cell counts from reference gene primer amplification. The table came from immunoSEQ multiplex PCR; TCRdb's copy has only in-frame clones and leaves some out. The V and J calls and the clone size are those of that table, but D and trimming were determined from the DNA. The sample lists 150,000 to 190,000 clones, 80% occurring once. This chain links TRBV24-1 with TRBJ2-3, with TRBD1 as a possible D gene (6 bases). This clonotype was sampled from a man aged 60-69 years with acute or convalescent COVID-19. Source material: peripheral blood. The CDR3 spells CATSEGQLRTQYF. The DNA of the CDR3 is TGTGCCACCAGTGAGGGACAACTTAGGACGCAGTATTTT.